Below, one T cell receptor (beta chain) is given with its context. Its antigen is not known. The CDR3 is made up of 12 amino acids. The V gene's germline CDR1 is GTSNPN and CDR2 SVGIG (reference sequence). V was clipped by 5 bases and J by 13 bases; unmatched bases: 8. The data stem from a study of cytomegalovirus exposure and HLA in healthy donors. The overall study: Earlier findings included nearly 120 million unique TCR beta sequences obtained from 150 million to 200 million T cells.

With 60 Vbeta and 13 Jbeta primers, the PCR was carried out. Clones were read by immunoSEQ multiplex PCR, and TCRdb kept only the in-frame ones, dropping some. The sample has about 120,000 clones, 73% seen once; the top ten hold around 0.79%. Study conclusions and caveats: In a later analysis, HLA-associated TCR beta chains were more clonally expanded than equally common others. Among immune exposure information, only CMV serostatus was available. The authors considered a cluster of highly shared sequence variants likely to be a sequencing artifact.

This chain uses TRBV30 with TRBJ2-7; 13 bases are shared with TRBD2. This sequence was found in a woman aged 30 to 39 in good health and CMV-seronegative. Sequenced: PBMCs. This CDR3 reads CAWEGLAGFHYF. In nucleotides, the CDR3 is TGTGCCTGGGAGGGACTAGCGGGATTCCATTACTTC.